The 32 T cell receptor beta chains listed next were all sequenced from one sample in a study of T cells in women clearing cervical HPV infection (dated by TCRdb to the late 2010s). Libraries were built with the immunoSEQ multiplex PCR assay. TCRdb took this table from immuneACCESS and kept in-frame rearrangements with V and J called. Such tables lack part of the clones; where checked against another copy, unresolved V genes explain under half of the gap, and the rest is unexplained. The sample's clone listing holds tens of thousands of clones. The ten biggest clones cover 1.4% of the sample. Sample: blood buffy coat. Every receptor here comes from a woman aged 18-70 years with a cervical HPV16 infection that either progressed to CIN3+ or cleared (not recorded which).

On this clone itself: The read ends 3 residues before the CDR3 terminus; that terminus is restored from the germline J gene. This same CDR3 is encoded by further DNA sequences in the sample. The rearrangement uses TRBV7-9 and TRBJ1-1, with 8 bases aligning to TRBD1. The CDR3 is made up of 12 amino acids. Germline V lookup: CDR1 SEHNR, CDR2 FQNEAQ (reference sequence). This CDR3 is CASSFEDRGAFF. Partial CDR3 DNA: TGTGCCAGCAGCTTCGAAGACAGGGGA.

CDR3 DNA, as far as it was read: TGTGCCTGGAGTGTACGGGTTATATGGGGGCATGGC. Encoded protein: CAWSVRVIWGHG. The whole CDR3 reads CAWSVRVIWGHGYTF. V usage is TRBV30 and J usage is TRBJ1-2; TRBD1 is a possible D gene (6 bases). The read ends 3 residues early relative to the CDR3; the germline J gene fills the gap. Germline V gene lookup returns CDR1 GTSNPN and CDR2 SVGIG (reference sequence). Trimming removed 0 bases from V and 6 bases from J, with 17 bases in between. The CDR3 is 15 amino acids.

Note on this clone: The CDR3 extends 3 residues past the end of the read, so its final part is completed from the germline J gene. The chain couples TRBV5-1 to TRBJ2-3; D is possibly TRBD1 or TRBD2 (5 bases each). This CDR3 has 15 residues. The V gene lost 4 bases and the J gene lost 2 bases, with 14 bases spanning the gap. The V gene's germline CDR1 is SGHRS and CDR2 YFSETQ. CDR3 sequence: CASSLVGGHTDTQYF. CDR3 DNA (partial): TGCGCCAGCAGCCTAGTCGGAGGACACACAGATACG. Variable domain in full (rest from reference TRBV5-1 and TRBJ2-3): KAGVTQTPRYLIKTRGQQVTLSCSPISGHRSVSWYQQTPGQGLQFLFEYFSETQRNKGNFPGRFSGRQFSNSRSEMNVSTLELGDSALYLCASSLVGGHTDTQYFGPGTRLTVL.

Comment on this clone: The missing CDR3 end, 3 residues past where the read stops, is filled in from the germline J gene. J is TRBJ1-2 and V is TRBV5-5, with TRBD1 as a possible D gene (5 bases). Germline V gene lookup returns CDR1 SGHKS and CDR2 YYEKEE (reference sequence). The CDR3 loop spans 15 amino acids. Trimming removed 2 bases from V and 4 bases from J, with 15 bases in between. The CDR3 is CASSLNPMGGYGYTF. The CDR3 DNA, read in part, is TGTGCCAGCAGCTTAAACCCGATGGGGGGCTATGGC.

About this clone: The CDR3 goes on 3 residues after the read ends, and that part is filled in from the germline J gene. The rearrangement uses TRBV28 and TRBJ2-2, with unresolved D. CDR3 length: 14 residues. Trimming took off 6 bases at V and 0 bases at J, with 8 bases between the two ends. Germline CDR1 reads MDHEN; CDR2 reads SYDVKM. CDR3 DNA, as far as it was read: TGTGCCAGCAGGGGCCGCGCGAACACCGGGGAG. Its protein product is CASRGRANTGE. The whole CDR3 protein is CASRGRANTGELFF.

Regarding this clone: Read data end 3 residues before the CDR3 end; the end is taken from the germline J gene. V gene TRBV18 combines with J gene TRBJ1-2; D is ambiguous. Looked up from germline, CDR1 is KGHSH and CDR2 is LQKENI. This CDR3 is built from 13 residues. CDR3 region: CASSPWTGRDYTF. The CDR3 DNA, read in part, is TGTGCCAGCTCGCCCTGGACTGGTCGCGAC. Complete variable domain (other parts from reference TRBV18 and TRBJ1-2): NAGVMQNPRHLVRRRGQEARLRCSPMKGHSHVYWYRQLPEEGLKFMVYLQKENIIDESGMPKERFSAEFPKEGPSILRIQQVVRGDSAAYFCASSPWTGRDYTFGSGTRLTVV.

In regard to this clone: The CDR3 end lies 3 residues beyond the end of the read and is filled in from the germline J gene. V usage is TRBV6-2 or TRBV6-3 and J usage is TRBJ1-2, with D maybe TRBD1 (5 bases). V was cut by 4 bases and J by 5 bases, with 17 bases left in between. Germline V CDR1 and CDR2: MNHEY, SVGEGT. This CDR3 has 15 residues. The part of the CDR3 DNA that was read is TGTGCCAGCAGTTTTTCGGGGGAAATCTGGTATGGC. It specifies CASSFSGEIWYG. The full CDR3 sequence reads CASSFSGEIWYGYTF.

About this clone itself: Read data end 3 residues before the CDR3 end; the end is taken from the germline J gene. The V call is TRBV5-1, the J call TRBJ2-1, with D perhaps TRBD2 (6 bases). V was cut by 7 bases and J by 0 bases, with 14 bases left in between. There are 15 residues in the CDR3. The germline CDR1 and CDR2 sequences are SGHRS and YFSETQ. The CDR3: CASALEGLSYNEQFF. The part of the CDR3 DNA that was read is TGCGCCAGCGCCTTGGAGGGCCTCTCCTACAATGAG. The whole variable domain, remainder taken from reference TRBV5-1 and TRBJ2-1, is KAGVTQTPRYLIKTRGQQVTLSCSPISGHRSVSWYQQTPGQGLQFLFEYFSETQRNKGNFPGRFSGRQFSNSRSEMNVSTLELGDSALYLCASALEGLSYNEQFFGPGTRLTVL.

This CDR3 reads CASSLRTSGGPYEQYF. The CDR3 DNA, read in part, is TGCGCCAGCAGCCTTAGGACTAGCGGGGGGCCCTACGAG. The chain employs TRBV5-1 and TRBJ2-7; TRBD2 agrees at 14 bases. The missing CDR3 end, 3 residues past where the read stops, is filled in from the germline J gene. The ends lost 4 bases at V and 2 bases at J; junction bases unmatched: 5. The V gene's germline CDR1 is SGHRS and CDR2 YFSETQ. The length of the CDR3 is 16 residues.

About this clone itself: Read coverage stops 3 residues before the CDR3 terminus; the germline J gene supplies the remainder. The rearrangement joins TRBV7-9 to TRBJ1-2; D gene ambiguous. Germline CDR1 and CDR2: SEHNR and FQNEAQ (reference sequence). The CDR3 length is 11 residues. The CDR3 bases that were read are TGTGCCAGCACTGCAGACAATGAC. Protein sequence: CASTADND. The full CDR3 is CASTADNDYTF. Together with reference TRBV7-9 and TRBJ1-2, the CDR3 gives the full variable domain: DTGVSQNPRHKITKRGQNVTFRCDPISEHNRLYWYRQTLGQGPEFLTYFQNEAQLEKSRLLSDRFSAERPKGSFSTLEIQRTEQGDSAMYLCASTADNDYTFGSGTRLTVV.

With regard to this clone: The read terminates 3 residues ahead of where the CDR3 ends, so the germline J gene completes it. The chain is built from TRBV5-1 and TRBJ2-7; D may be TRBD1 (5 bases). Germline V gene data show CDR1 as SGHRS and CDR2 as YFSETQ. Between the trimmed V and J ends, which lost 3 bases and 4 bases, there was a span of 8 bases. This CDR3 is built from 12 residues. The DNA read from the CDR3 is TGCGCCAGCAGCTCCCCAGGGTACGAG. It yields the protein CASSSPGYE. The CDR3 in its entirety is CASSSPGYEQYF.

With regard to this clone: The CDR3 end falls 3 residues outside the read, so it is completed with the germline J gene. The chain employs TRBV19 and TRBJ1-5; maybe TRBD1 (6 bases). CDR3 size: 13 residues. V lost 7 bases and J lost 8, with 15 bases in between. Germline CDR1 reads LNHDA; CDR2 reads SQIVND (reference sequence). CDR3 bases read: TGTGCCAGTAACCAAATAAGGGGGAAGCCC. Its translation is CASNQIRGKP. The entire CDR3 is CASNQIRGKPQHF.

The chain's CDR3 is CASDGDFREQYF. The part of the CDR3 DNA that was read is TGTGCCAGTGACGGGGACTTCCGCGAG. The chain uses TRBV6-2 or TRBV6-3 and TRBJ2-7, with D perhaps TRBD2 (6 bases). The CDR3 end is not reached by the read, which stops 3 residues before it; the germline J gene fills it in. This CDR3 spans 12 amino acids. Germline V gives CDR1 MNHEY, CDR2 SVGEGT. The ends were cut back, 9 bases at V and 6 bases at J, with 15 bases in the middle.

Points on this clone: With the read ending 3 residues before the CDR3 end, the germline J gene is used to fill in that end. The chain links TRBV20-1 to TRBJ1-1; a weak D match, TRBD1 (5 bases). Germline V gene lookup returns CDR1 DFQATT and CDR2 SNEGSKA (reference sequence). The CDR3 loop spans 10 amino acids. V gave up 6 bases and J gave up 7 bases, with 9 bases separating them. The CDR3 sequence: CSAKTVEAFF. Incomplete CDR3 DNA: TGCAGTGCAAAGACAGTTGAA.

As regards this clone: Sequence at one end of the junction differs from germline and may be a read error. The covered CDR3 bases are TGTTCCAGCAGCTCGGACAGGCATTCGGATGGC. It yields the protein CSSSSDRHSDG. The whole CDR3 is CSSSSDRHSDGYTF. This chain connects TRBV7-6 to TRBJ1-2; 7 positions agree with TRBD1. The read stops 3 residues short of the end of the CDR3; the missing end is completed from the germline J gene. Germline V gene data show CDR1 as SGHVS and CDR2 as FNYEAQ. The CDR3 sequence is 14 residues long.

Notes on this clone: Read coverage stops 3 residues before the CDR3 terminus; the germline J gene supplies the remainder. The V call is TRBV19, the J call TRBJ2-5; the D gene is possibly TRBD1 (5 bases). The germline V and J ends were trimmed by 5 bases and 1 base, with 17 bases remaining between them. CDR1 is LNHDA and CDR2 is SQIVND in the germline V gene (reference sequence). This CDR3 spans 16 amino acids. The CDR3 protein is CASSQVVAGIQETQYF. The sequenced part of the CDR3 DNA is TGTGCCAGTAGTCAAGTCGTGGCAGGGATCCAAGAGACC.

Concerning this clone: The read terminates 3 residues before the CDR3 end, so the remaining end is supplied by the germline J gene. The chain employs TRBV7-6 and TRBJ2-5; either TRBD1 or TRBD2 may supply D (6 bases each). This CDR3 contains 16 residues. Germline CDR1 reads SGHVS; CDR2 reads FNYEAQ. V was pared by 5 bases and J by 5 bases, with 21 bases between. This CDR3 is CASSPSWRGFAETQYF. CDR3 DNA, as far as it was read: TGTGCCAGCAGCCCTTCTTGGAGGGGGTTTGCGGAGACC. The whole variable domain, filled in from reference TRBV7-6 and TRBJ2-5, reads GAGVSQSPRYKVTKRGQDVALRCDPISGHVSLYWYRQALGQGPEFLTYFNYEAQQDKSGLPNDRFSAERPEGSISTLTIQRTEQRDSAMYRCASSPSWRGFAETQYFGPGTRLLVL.

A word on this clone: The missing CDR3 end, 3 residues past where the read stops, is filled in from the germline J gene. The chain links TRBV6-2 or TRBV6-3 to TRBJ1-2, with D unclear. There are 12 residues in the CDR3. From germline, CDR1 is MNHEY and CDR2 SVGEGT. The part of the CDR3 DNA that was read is TGTGCCAGCAGTTCCCAGTTCGATGAC. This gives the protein CASSSQFDD. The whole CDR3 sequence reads CASSSQFDDYTF.

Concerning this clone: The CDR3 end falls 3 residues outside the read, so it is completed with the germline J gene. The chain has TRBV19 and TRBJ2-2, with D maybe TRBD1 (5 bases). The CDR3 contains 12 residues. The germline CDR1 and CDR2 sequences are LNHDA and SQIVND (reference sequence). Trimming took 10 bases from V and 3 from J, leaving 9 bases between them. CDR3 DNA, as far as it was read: TGTGCCATTTTAGGGGACACCGGGGAG. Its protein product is CAILGDTGE. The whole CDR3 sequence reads CAILGDTGELFF.

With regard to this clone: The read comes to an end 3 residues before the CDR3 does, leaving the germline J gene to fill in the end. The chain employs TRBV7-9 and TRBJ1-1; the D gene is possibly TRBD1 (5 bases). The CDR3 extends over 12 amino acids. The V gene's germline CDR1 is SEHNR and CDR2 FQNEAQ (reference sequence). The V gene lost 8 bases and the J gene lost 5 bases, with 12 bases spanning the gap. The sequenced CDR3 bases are TGTGCCAGCCAGGGCCGTGGGACTGAA. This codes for CASQGRGTE. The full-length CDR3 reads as CASQGRGTEAFF. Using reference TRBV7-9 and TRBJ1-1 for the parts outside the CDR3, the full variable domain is DTGVSQNPRHKITKRGQNVTFRCDPISEHNRLYWYRQTLGQGPEFLTYFQNEAQLEKSRLLSDRFSAERPKGSFSTLEIQRTEQGDSAMYLCASQGRGTEAFFGQGTRLTVV.

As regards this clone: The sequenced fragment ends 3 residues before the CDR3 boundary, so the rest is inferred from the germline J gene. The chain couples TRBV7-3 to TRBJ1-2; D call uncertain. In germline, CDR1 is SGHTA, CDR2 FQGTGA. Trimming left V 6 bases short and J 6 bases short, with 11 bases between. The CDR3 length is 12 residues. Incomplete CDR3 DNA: TGTGCCAGCAGAACTCCCCCCCATGGC. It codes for CASRTPPHG. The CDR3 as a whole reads CASRTPPHGYTF.

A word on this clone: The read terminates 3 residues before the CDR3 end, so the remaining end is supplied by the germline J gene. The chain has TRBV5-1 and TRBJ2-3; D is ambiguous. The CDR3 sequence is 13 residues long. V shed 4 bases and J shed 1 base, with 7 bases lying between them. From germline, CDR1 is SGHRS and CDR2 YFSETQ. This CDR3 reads CASSQERTDTQYF. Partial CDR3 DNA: TGCGCCAGCAGCCAGGAACGCACAGATACG. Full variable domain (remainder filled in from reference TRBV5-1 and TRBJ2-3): KAGVTQTPRYLIKTRGQQVTLSCSPISGHRSVSWYQQTPGQGLQFLFEYFSETQRNKGNFPGRFSGRQFSNSRSEMNVSTLELGDSALYLCASSQERTDTQYFGPGTRLTVL.

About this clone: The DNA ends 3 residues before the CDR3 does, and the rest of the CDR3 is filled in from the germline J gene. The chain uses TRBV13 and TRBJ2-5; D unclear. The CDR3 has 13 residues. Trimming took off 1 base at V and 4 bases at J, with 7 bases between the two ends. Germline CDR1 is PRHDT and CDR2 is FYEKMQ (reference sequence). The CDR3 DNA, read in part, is TGTGCCAGCAGCTTAGACAGATCAGAGACC. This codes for CASSLDRSET. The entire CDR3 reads CASSLDRSETQYF.

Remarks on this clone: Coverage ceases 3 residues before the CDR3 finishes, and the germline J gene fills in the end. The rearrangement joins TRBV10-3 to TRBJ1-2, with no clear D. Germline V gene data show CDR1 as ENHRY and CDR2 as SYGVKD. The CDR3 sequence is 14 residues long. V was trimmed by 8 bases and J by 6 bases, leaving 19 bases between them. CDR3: CAIRQSGDRDGYTF. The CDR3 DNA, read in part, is TGTGCCATCCGCCAGAGCGGAGACCGGGATGGC.

CDR3 bases read: TGTGCCTGGAGTGCCCCCCGGTCGCGTGAGAACTATGGC. Protein: CAWSAPRSRENYG. The entire CDR3 protein is CAWSAPRSRENYGYTF. The chain joins TRBV30 to TRBJ1-2; D remains unclear. The read comes to an end 3 residues before the CDR3 does, leaving the germline J gene to fill in the end. Germline V gene lookup returns CDR1 GTSNPN and CDR2 SVGIG (reference sequence). This CDR3 spans 16 amino acids. V was cut by 1 base and J by 2 bases, with 17 bases left in between.

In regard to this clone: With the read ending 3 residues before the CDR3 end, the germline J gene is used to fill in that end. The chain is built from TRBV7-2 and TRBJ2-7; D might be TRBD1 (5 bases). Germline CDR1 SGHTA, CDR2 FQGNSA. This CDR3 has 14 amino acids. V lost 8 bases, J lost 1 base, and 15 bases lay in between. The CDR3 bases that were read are TGTGCCAGCCGCCGGGCCCAGGGTTCCTACGAG. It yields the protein CASRRAQGSYE. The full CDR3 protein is CASRRAQGSYEQYF.

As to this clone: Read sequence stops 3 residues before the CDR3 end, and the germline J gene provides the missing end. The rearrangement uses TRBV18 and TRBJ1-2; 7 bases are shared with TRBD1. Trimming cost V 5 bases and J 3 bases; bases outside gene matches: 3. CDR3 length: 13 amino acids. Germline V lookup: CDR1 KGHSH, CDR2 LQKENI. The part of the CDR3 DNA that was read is TGTGCCAGCTCAGCTGGACAGGACTATGGC. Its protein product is CASSAGQDYG. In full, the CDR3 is CASSAGQDYGYTF.

The CDR3 DNA, read in part, is TGCGCCAGCAGCTTGTATTCCAGGTCGAACACTGAA. It encodes CASSLYSRSNTE. The entire CDR3 is CASSLYSRSNTEAFF. The rearrangement joins TRBV5-1 to TRBJ1-1; unclear D gene. The read terminates 3 residues ahead of where the CDR3 ends, so the germline J gene completes it. In germline, CDR1 is SGHRS, CDR2 YFSETQ. Trimming stripped 1 base from V and 1 base from J, with 11 bases between. There are 15 residues in the CDR3. Full variable domain (missing parts from reference TRBV5-1 and TRBJ1-1): KAGVTQTPRYLIKTRGQQVTLSCSPISGHRSVSWYQQTPGQGLQFLFEYFSETQRNKGNFPGRFSGRQFSNSRSEMNVSTLELGDSALYLCASSLYSRSNTEAFFGQGTRLTVV.

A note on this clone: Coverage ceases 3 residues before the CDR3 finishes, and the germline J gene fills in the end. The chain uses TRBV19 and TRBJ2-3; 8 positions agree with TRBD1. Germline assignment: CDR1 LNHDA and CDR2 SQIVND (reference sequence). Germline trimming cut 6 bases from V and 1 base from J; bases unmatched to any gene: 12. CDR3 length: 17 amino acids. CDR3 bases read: TGTGCCAGTAGCTTCGGACAGGGCCGGGGTGGCACAGATACG. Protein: CASSFGQGRGGTDT. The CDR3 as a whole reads CASSFGQGRGGTDTQYF.

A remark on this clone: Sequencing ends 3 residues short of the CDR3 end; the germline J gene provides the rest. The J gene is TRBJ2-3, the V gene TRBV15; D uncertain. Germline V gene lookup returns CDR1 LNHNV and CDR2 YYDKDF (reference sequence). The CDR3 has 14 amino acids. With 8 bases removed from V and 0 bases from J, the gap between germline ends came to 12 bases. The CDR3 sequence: CATSLRSSTDTQYF. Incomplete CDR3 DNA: TGTGCCACCTCGCTACGGTCTAGCACAGATACG.

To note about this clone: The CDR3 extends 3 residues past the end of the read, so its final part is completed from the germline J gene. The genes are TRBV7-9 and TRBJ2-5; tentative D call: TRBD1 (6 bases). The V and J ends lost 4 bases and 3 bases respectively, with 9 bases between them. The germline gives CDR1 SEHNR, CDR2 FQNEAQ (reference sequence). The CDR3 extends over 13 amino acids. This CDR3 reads CASSWAGEETQYF. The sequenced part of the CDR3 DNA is TGTGCCAGCAGCTGGGCAGGGGAAGAGACC.

The part of the CDR3 DNA that was read is TGTGCCAGTAGTATAGGGTACTCACCA. Its translation: CASSIGYSP. The whole CDR3 sequence is CASSIGYSPLFF. The gene calls are TRBV19 and TRBJ1-4; D not resolved. The read finishes 3 residues shy of the CDR3 end, and the germline J gene is used to complete it. The germline CDR1 and CDR2 sequences are LNHDA and SQIVND (reference sequence). The length of the CDR3 is 12 residues.